This entry lists 16 T cell receptor beta chains sequenced from one sample in a study of T cells in women clearing cervical HPV infection. Sequenced by immunoSEQ multiplex PCR; TCRdb stores in-frame clones only, minus some. Its table lists about 32,000 clones. The sequenced sample consisted of blood buffy coat. These receptors were collected from a woman aged 18-70 years with a cervical HPV16 infection that either progressed to CIN3+ or cleared (not recorded which).

Concerning this clone itself: The DNA ends 3 residues before the CDR3 does, and the rest of the CDR3 is filled in from the germline J gene. The chain is built from TRBV5-1 and TRBJ2-5; TRBD1 matches at 9 bases. The V gene end was trimmed by 0 bases and the J gene end by 7 bases; junction bases not matched to a gene: 4. The V gene's germline CDR1 is SGHRS and CDR2 YFSETQ. CDR3 length: 14 residues. Incomplete CDR3 DNA: TGCGCCAGCAGCTTGGTACAGGGACAGGGGACC. Encoded protein: CASSLVQGQGT. The whole CDR3 sequence reads CASSLVQGQGTQYF.

Note on this clone: The read stops 3 residues short of the end of the CDR3; the missing end is completed from the germline J gene. The chain uses TRBV5-1 and TRBJ2-7; 10 positions agree with TRBD1. The V gene's germline CDR1 is SGHRS and CDR2 YFSETQ. There are 14 residues in the CDR3. With V trimmed by 4 bases and J by 4 bases, 5 bases remained unmatched. This CDR3 is CASSTDRGSYEQYF. The DNA read from the CDR3 is TGCGCCAGCAGCACGGACAGGGGGAGTTACGAG.

Details on this clone: The sequenced fragment ends 3 residues before the CDR3 boundary, so the rest is inferred from the germline J gene. The chain joins TRBV9 to TRBJ2-1, with TRBD2 matching over 9 bases. The V gene's germline CDR1 is SGDLS and CDR2 YYNGEE. CDR3 length equals 15 residues. After removal of 2 bases from V and 8 bases from J, the junction contained 8 bases not matched to a gene. CDR3 residues: CASSVGAGGMDEQFF. The covered CDR3 bases are TGTGCCAGCAGCGTGGGAGCGGGGGGAATGGATGAG. The full variable domain, rest sourced from reference TRBV9 and TRBJ2-1, is DSGVTQTPKHLITATGQRVTLRCSPRSGDLSVYWYQQSLDQGLQFLIQYYNGEERAKGNILERFSAQQFPDLHSELNLSSLELGDSALYFCASSVGAGGMDEQFFGPGTRLTVL.

A remark on this clone: The DNA ends 3 residues before the CDR3 does, and the rest of the CDR3 is filled in from the germline J gene. The rearrangement joins TRBV7-3 to TRBJ2-1; D is uncertain. CDR1 is SGHTA, CDR2 FQGTGA, per germline. Trimming pared 5 bases from V and 5 bases from J, leaving 10 bases between. This CDR3 is built from 13 residues. CDR3 bases read: TGTGCCAGCAGCACATATCCAGACAATGAG. Amino acids: CASSTYPDNE. In full, the CDR3 reads CASSTYPDNEQFF.

Note on this clone: The observed sequence ends 3 residues before the CDR3 terminus, with the missing tail filled in from the germline J gene. This chain joins TRBV5-1 and TRBJ2-6; D possibly corresponds to TRBD2 (6 bases). Trimming removed 6 bases at V and 0 bases at J, with 16 bases between. The CDR3 loop spans 17 amino acids. The germline V gene has CDR1 SGHRS and CDR2 YFSETQ. CDR3 sequence: CASNAVGGDSGANVLTF. The part of the CDR3 DNA that was read is TGCGCCAGCAATGCGGTTGGCGGGGACTCTGGGGCCAACGTC.

Details on this clone: The CDR3 is cut off 3 residues early in the read; its end comes from the germline J gene. The chain combines TRBV5-5 with TRBJ1-5; 8 nucleotides line up with TRBD1. The junction had 4 bases not matched to a gene; V was cut back by 3 bases and J by 2 bases. The CDR3 is 15 residues long. From germline, CDR1 is SGHKS and CDR2 YYEKEE (reference sequence). CDR3 residues: CASSYEGQGNQPQHF. The covered CDR3 bases are TGTGCCAGCAGCTACGAGGGACAGGGCAATCAGCCC. Full variable domain (rest looked up from reference TRBV5-5 and TRBJ1-5): DAGVTQSPTHLIKTRGQQVTLRCSPISGHKSVSWYQQVLGQGPQFIFQYYEKEERGRGNFPDRFSARQFPNYSSELNVNALLLGDSALYLCASSYEGQGNQPQHFGDGTRLSIL.

As for this clone: The sequence runs out 3 residues before the end of the CDR3; the remainder is reconstructed from the germline J gene. The V gene is TRBV6-1, the J gene TRBJ2-7; D call uncertain. The CDR3 length is 13 residues. Germline CDR1 is MNHNS and CDR2 is SASEGT. V was trimmed by 1 base and J by 1 base, leaving 5 bases between them. The sequenced part of the CDR3 DNA is TGTGCCAGCAGTGAAGAGGTGTCCTACGAG. Translated, it gives CASSEEVSYE. The whole CDR3 protein reads CASSEEVSYEQYF.

Comments on this clone: The DNA ends 3 residues before the CDR3 does, and the rest of the CDR3 is filled in from the germline J gene. This sequence joins TRBV4-2 and TRBJ2-2, with a tentative D call TRBD2 (5 bases). The CDR3 totals 16 residues. The V gene lost 5 bases and the J gene lost 2 bases, with 15 bases spanning the gap. The germline CDR1 and CDR2 sequences are LGHNA and YNFKEQ. Partial CDR3 DNA: TGTGCCAGCAGCGATAACCAGGACTCAAACACCGGGGAG. Its protein product is CASSDNQDSNTGE. The entire CDR3 protein reads CASSDNQDSNTGELFF.

This CDR3 is CASSQPPSGYGYTF. Partial CDR3 DNA: TGCGCCAGCAGCCAACCTCCCTCCGGTTATGGC. The rearrangement links TRBV4-1 to TRBJ1-2; D gene unclear. The DNA ends 3 residues before the CDR3 does, and the rest of the CDR3 is filled in from the germline J gene. CDR1 is MGHRA and CDR2 is YSYEKL in the germline V gene. The length of the CDR3 is 14 residues. V was pared by 2 bases and J by 5 bases, with 12 bases between.

Comment on this clone: The read finishes 3 residues shy of the CDR3 end, and the germline J gene is used to complete it. This chain links TRBV5-1 with TRBJ2-7; weak D call: TRBD1 (6 bases). V lost 8 bases to trimming and J lost 3 bases, with 21 bases between them. Germline-derived CDR1 and CDR2 are SGHRS and YFSETQ. The CDR3 length is 15 residues. CDR3 in amino acids: CASRDNPEIYYEQYF. CDR3 DNA (partial): TGCGCCAGTCGGGACAATCCAGAAATTTACTACGAG.

Points on this clone: The read ends 3 residues before the CDR3 terminus; that terminus is restored from the germline J gene. This sequence joins TRBV4-1 and TRBJ1-2; perhaps TRBD1 as D (6 bases). The CDR3 has 16 amino acids. Trimming took off 6 bases at V and 5 bases at J, with 22 bases between the two ends. Germline V lookup: CDR1 MGHRA, CDR2 YSYEKL. CDR3 sequence reads: CASSLATGTNPYGYTF. The part of the CDR3 DNA that was read is TGCGCCAGCAGTCTAGCCACAGGGACAAATCCTTATGGC.

About this clone itself: The read comes to an end 3 residues before the CDR3 does, leaving the germline J gene to fill in the end. The rearrangement joins TRBV20-1 to TRBJ2-2, with a possible D match to TRBD1 (6 bases). The CDR3 contains 13 residues. Germline V CDR1 and CDR2: DFQATT, SNEGSKA (reference sequence). V lost 5 bases and J 1 base, leaving 8 bases between the germline ends. The CDR3 sequence is CSAATGNTGELFF. The covered CDR3 bases are TGCAGTGCTGCGACAGGGAACACCGGGGAG.

As to this clone: The read is 3 residues too short to cover the CDR3 end, so that end is filled in from the germline J gene. The chain employs TRBV7-9 and TRBJ2-7; D unresolved. CDR1 is SEHNR and CDR2 is FQNEAQ in the germline V gene (reference sequence). The CDR3 has 13 residues. V lost 3 bases and J 1 base, leaving 7 bases between the germline ends. The chain's CDR3 is CASSFGRSYEQYF. CDR3 bases read: TGTGCCAGCAGCTTTGGCAGATCCTACGAG. The full variable domain, in which reference TRBV7-9 and TRBJ2-7 provide the parts outside the CDR3, is DTGVSQNPRHKITKRGQNVTFRCDPISEHNRLYWYRQTLGQGPEFLTYFQNEAQLEKSRLLSDRFSAERPKGSFSTLEIQRTEQGDSAMYLCASSFGRSYEQYFGPGTRLTVT.

As for this clone: Read data end 3 residues before the CDR3 end; the end is taken from the germline J gene. The rearrangement links TRBV19 to TRBJ2-7; weak D call: TRBD2 (5 bases). CDR1 and CDR2 (germline): LNHDA, SQIVND (reference sequence). With 6 bases removed from V and 6 bases from J, the gap between germline ends came to 18 bases. The CDR3 has 14 residues. The DNA read from the CDR3 is TGTGCCAGTAGCCCCGGGGAGCATTTTTCCGAG. Residues: CASSPGEHFSE. The full CDR3 sequence reads CASSPGEHFSEQYF.

Turning to this clone: From the germline J gene comes the end of the CDR3, since the read stops 3 residues before it. Other DNA sequences from this sample encode an identical CDR3 as well. The rearrangement links TRBV5-1 to TRBJ2-3, with unresolved D. The germline V gene encodes CDR1 SGHRS and CDR2 YFSETQ. V was shortened by 0 bases and J by 2 bases, with 7 bases between the two germline ends. The CDR3 consists of 14 residues. The sequenced CDR3 bases are TGCGCCAGCAGCTTGGGGCAGAACACAGATACG. Amino acid sequence: CASSLGQNTDT. The entire CDR3 is CASSLGQNTDTQYF.

Regarding this clone: Coverage ceases 3 residues before the CDR3 finishes, and the germline J gene fills in the end. This sequence joins TRBV5-4 and TRBJ2-7; D remains unclear. Germline V gives CDR1 SGHNT, CDR2 YYREEE (reference sequence). Trimming stripped 0 bases from V and 3 bases from J, with 13 bases between. The CDR3 contains 15 residues. Partial CDR3 DNA: TGTGCCAGCAGCTTGGATTTTGGGCAGTTCTACGAG. It is translated as CASSLDFGQFYE. The whole CDR3 sequence is CASSLDFGQFYEQYF.